Below are 4 T cell receptor beta chains sequenced from a single sample in a study of T cell repertoires in cytomegalovirus infection. MiXCR, applied by TCRdb to the reads, yields one record per CDR3 protein. The table has about 100,000 distinct CDR3 sequences, more than 15% seen once. Source material: PBMCs. The receptor set was obtained from a human donor in good health (CMV status not recorded). Some clones in this sample may be carry-over from other donors' samples.

The table lists this clonotype with many counts. DNA for the CDR3: TGTGCCAGCAGCTCCTCCGGGGGTGAAGCTTTCTTT. It yields the protein CASSSSGGEAFF. The chain links TRBV7-9 to TRBJ1-1; TRBD1 might be the D (5 bases). Trimming removed 4 bases at V and 7 bases at J, with 10 bases between. The CDR3 covers 12 residues. Germline values: CDR1 SEHNR, CDR2 FQNEAQ (reference sequence).

The CDR3 reads CASRQLGLLSYNEQFF. Written as DNA, the CDR3 is TGTGCCAGTCGTCAACTCGGACTGCTCTCCTACAATGAGCAGTTCTTC. This sequence joins TRBV19 and TRBJ2-1; weak D call: TRBD2 (5 bases). The CDR3 extends over 16 amino acids. Per the germline V gene, CDR1 is LNHDA and CDR2 is SQIVND (reference sequence). V dropped 8 bases and J dropped 0 bases, with 17 bases sitting between them.

This clonotype was picked up a small number of times. The V and J genes are TRBV19 and TRBJ2-2, with no clear D. V was cut by 2 bases and J by 6 bases, with 16 bases left in between. Germline V lookup: CDR1 LNHDA, CDR2 SQIVND (reference sequence). The CDR3 sequence is 16 residues long. The CDR3 DNA is TGTGCCAGTAGTATAATGGCCGCGCATGGAGCCGGGGAGCTGTTTTTT. This sequence encodes CASSIMAAHGAGELFF.

This clonotype was recorded a few times. The chain combines TRBV28 with TRBJ1-1; D is perhaps TRBD1 (5 bases). The germline V gene encodes CDR1 MDHEN and CDR2 SYDVKM. The CDR3 totals 16 residues. V dropped 3 bases and J dropped 1 base, with 15 bases sitting between them. The CDR3 coding sequence is TGTGCCAGCAGTTTTGGGTGGGGCCTCGGGAACACTGAAGCTTTCTTT. As protein: CASSFGWGLGNTEAFF.